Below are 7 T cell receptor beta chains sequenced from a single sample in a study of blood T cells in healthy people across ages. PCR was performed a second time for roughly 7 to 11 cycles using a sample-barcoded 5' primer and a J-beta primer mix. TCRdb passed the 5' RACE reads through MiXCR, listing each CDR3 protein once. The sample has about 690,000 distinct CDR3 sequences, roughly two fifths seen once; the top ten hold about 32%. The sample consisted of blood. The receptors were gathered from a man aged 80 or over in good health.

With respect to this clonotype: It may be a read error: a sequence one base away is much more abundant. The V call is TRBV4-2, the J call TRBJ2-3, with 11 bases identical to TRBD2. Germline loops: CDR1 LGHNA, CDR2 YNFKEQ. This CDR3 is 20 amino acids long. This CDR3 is CASSPMGLADSRGSTNTQYF. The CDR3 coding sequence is TGTGCCAGCAGCCCGATGGGACTAGCGGATTCCCGCGGAAGCACAAATACGCAGTATTTT.

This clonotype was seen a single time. CDR3 sequence reads: CSAFEARISYNSPLHF. In DNA, the CDR3 is TGCAGTGCTTTCGAAGCCCGGATCTCCTATAATTCACCCCTCCACTTT. The chain links TRBV20-1 to TRBJ1-6; no firm D call. From germline, CDR1 is DFQATT and CDR2 SNEGSKA (reference sequence). Trimming pared 5 bases from V and 0 bases from J, leaving 14 bases between. The CDR3 has 16 amino acids.

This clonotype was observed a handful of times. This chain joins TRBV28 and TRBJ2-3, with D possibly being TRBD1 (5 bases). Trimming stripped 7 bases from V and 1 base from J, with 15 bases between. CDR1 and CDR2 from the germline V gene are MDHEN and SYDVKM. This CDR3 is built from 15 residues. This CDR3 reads CASNHPLGGTDTQYF. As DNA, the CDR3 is TGTGCCAGCAACCACCCCTTAGGGGGCACAGATACGCAGTATTTT.

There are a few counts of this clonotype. The CDR3 here is CASSLDPSGTETQYF. CDR3 DNA: TGTGCCAGCAGCCTAGACCCTAGCGGGACGGAGACCCAGTACTTC. V and J are TRBV7-3 and TRBJ2-5; TRBD2 aligns across 9 bases. The V segment lost 5 bases and the J segment 5 bases; nucleotides outside the gene matches: 9. Germline CDR1 is SGHTA and CDR2 is FQGTGA. CDR3 size: 15 residues.

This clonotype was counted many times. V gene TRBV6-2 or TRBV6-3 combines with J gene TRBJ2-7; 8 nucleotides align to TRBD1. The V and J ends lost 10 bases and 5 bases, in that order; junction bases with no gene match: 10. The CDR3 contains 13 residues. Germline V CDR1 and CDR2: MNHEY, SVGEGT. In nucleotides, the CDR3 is TGTGCCACCTTCCAGGGGGCCTATGACGAGCAGTACTTC. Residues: CATFQGAYDEQYF.

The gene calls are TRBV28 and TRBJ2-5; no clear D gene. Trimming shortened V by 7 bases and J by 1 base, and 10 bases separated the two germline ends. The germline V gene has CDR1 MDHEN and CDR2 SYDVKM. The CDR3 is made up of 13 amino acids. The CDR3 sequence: CASTPTVQETQYF. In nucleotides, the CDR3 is TGTGCCAGCACTCCGACGGTCCAAGAGACCCAGTACTTC.

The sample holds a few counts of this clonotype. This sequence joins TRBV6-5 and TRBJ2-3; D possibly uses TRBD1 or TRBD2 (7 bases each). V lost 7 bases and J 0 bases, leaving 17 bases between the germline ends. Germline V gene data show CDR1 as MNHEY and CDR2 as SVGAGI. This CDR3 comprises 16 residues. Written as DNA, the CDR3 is TGTGCCAGCACCCGACAGGGAGGGCTAAGCACAGATACGCAGTATTTT. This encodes CASTRQGGLSTDTQYF.